This section outlines one TCR beta chain sequence together with its context. V lost 7 bases to trimming and J lost 6 bases; unmatched junction nucleotides: 1. The CDR3 runs 12 residues. Germline CDR1 is SGHRS and CDR2 is YFSETQ. The data derive from a study of multiple sclerosis patients with progressive multifocal leukoencephalopathy. Each PCR contained spiked synthetic TR CDR3 controls spanning every V-J pairing. Assay used: immunoSEQ multiplex PCR; TCRdb lists only in-frame clones, some missing. The data show 25,000 to 30,000 clones, around 92% seen once. The time point here: 6 to 7 months of natalizumab therapy.

This chain joins TRBV5-1 and TRBJ2-1; 10 bases fit TRBD2. Material: PBMCs, obtained from a patient treated with natalizumab. This clonotype was sampled from a human donor with multiple sclerosis. The CDR3 reads CASRLAGNEQFF. CDR3 sequence (DNA): TGCGCCAGCCGACTAGCGGGCAATGAGCAGTTCTTC.